The next 28 T cell receptor beta chains were all read from a single sample in a study of blood T cell repertoires in COVID-19. TCRdb's copy holds only in-frame clones and misses some; the assay was immunoSEQ multiplex PCR. The sample records about 250,000 clones, around 92% being singletons. The sequenced sample consisted of PBMCs or T cells enriched from blood (not recorded which). These receptors were collected from a woman aged 25 to 39 with acute COVID-19.

The CDR3 region is CASSPMPGRYEQYF. CDR3 DNA: TGTGCCAGCAGCCCCATGCCAGGGAGGTACGAGCAGTACTTC. The V and J genes are TRBV7-2 and TRBJ2-7; perhaps TRBD2 as D (6 bases). CDR1 SGHTA and CDR2 FQGNSA come from the germline V gene. Trimming pared 5 bases from V and 4 bases from J, leaving 15 bases between. CDR3 size: 14 residues.

The chain couples TRBV30 to TRBJ1-5, with a weak D call TRBD1 (5 bases). V was pared by 0 bases and J by 2 bases, with 14 bases between. The germline V gene has CDR1 GTSNPN and CDR2 SVGIG (reference sequence). CDR3 length: 16 residues. CDR3 DNA sequence: TGTGCCTGGAGTGTACAAAGCGGGGCCGGCAATCAGCCCCAGCATTTT. This codes for CAWSVQSGAGNQPQHF.

This chain's CDR3 is CASSQTGDTEAFF. The CDR3 DNA sequence: TGTGCCAGCAGCCAGACAGGGGACACTGAAGCTTTCTTT. The gene calls are TRBV5-6 and TRBJ1-1, with 8 bases matching TRBD1. V gave up 4 bases and J gave up 3 bases; unmatched junction bases: 2. CDR1 SGHDT and CDR2 YYEEEE come from the germline V gene. CDR3 length equals 13 residues.

CDR3 region: CASSLDPGTDEKLFF. CDR3 DNA sequence: TGCGCCAGCAGCTTGGATCCGGGTACCGATGAAAAACTGTTTTTT. The V gene is TRBV5-1, the J gene TRBJ1-4; D is uncertain. The V gene's germline CDR1 is SGHRS and CDR2 YFSETQ. V lost 0 bases to trimming and J lost 6 bases, with 12 bases between them. The CDR3 has 15 amino acids.

The genes are TRBV5-4 and TRBJ2-1, with D possibly matching TRBD2 (6 bases). The germline gives CDR1 SGHNT, CDR2 YYREEE (reference sequence). This CDR3 contains 13 residues. V was shortened by 2 bases and J by 10 bases, with 13 bases between the two germline ends. This CDR3 reads CASSFGSQTEQFF. In DNA, the CDR3 is TGTGCCAGCAGCTTCGGGAGCCAGACGGAGCAGTTCTTC.

The chain uses TRBV4-3 and TRBJ1-6; TRBD1 might be the D (6 bases). V dropped 2 bases and J dropped 7 bases, with 9 bases sitting between them. The CDR3 runs 14 residues. Per germline, CDR1 LGHNA and CDR2 YSLEER. CDR3 DNA: TGCGCCAGCAGCCAAAGGGGGGGCAATTCACCCCTCCACTTT. The encoded protein is CASSQRGGNSPLHF.

This chain joins TRBV10-3 and TRBJ1-2; possible D gene TRBD1, 6 bases. The germline gives CDR1 ENHRY, CDR2 SYGVKD. V gave up 5 bases and J gave up 1 base, with 20 bases separating them. The CDR3 is made up of 17 amino acids. The CDR3 DNA reads as TGTGCCATCAGTCCCGCCCCGGGACAACTCCTTAACTATGGCTACACCTTC. It yields the protein CAISPAPGQLLNYGYTF.

This sequence joins TRBV9 and TRBJ2-3; TRBD1 agrees at 9 bases. Per germline, CDR1 SGDLS and CDR2 YYNGEE. The CDR3 is 14 amino acids. Losses at the gene ends were 4 bases for V and 5 bases for J; bases not matched to a gene: 5. The CDR3 DNA is TGTGCCAGCAGCTCGGGGACAGGGCAAGATACGCAGTATTTT. It specifies CASSSGTGQDTQYF.

The chain has TRBV2 and TRBJ2-7; a possible D gene is TRBD2 (6 bases). The V gene lost 6 bases and the J gene lost 0 bases, with 6 bases spanning the gap. This CDR3 has 12 amino acids. Germline CDR1 and CDR2: SNHLY and FYNNEI. The CDR3 region has the DNA TGTGCCAGCAGGCGGGGCTCCTACGAGCAGTACTTC. Amino acid sequence: CASRRGSYEQYF.

V gene TRBV10-1 combines with J gene TRBJ1-1; D unclear. Germline V gives CDR1 WNHNN, CDR2 SYGVQD (reference sequence). The ends were cut back, 3 bases at V and 1 base at J, with 9 bases in the middle. This CDR3 region has 14 residues. The CDR3 DNA is TGCGCCAGCAGTGACTCGAACTCGAACACTGAAGCTTTCTTT. It encodes CASSDSNSNTEAFF.

In this sample, this clone turned up a few times. This chain links TRBV6-5 with TRBJ1-4; D may be TRBD1 (5 bases). The V end lost 7 bases, the J end lost 8 bases, and 17 bases lay between the germline ends. Germline V CDR1 and CDR2: MNHEY, SVGAGI. The CDR3 runs to 14 residues. CDR3 nucleotide sequence: TGTGCCAGCACCCTTTTGAGGGGAGGGGAAAAACTGTTTTTT. This encodes CASTLLRGGEKLFF.

The chain links TRBV10-3 to TRBJ2-7; D is perhaps TRBD2 (6 bases). The germline V gene encodes CDR1 ENHRY and CDR2 SYGVKD. The CDR3 is 18 residues long. The ends were cut back, 0 bases at V and 2 bases at J, with 20 bases in the middle. The CDR3 nucleotides are TGTGCCATCAGTGAGTCGAGGGCTCGGAGGGACCGAGCCTACGAGCAGTACTTC. Protein: CAISESRARRDRAYEQYF.

This chain joins TRBV7-3 and TRBJ1-2; TRBD1 matches at 7 bases. The germline gives CDR1 SGHTA, CDR2 FQGTGA. Trimming took 5 bases from V and 1 from J; bases not matched to a gene: 4. This CDR3 comprises 14 residues. The chain's CDR3 is CASSSQGDNYGYTF. CDR3 nucleotides: TGTGCCAGCAGCAGCCAGGGGGATAACTATGGCTACACCTTC.

The chain employs TRBV7-9 and TRBJ1-1, with D perhaps matching TRBD1 (6 bases). Deletions cut 7 bases from V and 6 bases from J, with 15 bases between. CDR1 is SEHNR and CDR2 is FQNEAQ in the germline V gene (reference sequence). The CDR3 totals 13 residues. CDR3 loop: CASTSTGFPEAFF. For the CDR3, the DNA is TGTGCCAGCACCAGTACAGGGTTCCCTGAAGCTTTCTTT.

With respect to this clone: The sample has other DNA sequences that encode this CDR3 too. The CDR3: CASSLGVSGNTIYF. The CDR3, as DNA: TGCGCCAGCAGCTTGGGAGTTTCTGGAAACACCATATATTTT. The V gene is TRBV5-1, the J gene TRBJ1-3, with D hard to call. Germline assignment: CDR1 SGHRS and CDR2 YFSETQ. There are 14 residues in the CDR3. Trimming removed 0 bases at V and 1 base at J, with 5 bases between. The full variable domain, with the rest looked up from reference TRBV5-1 and TRBJ1-3, is KAGVTQTPRYLIKTRGQQVTLSCSPISGHRSVSWYQQTPGQGLQFLFEYFSETQRNKGNFPGRFSGRQFSNSRSEMNVSTLELGDSALYLCASSLGVSGNTIYFGEGSWLTVV.

The chain uses TRBV4-3 and TRBJ1-1; D not resolved. The length of the CDR3 is 15 residues. CDR1 and CDR2 (germline): LGHNA, YSLEER. Trimming cost V 0 bases and J 3 bases, with 11 bases left between them. This CDR3 reads CASSQDPGADTEAFF. The CDR3, as DNA: TGCGCCAGCAGCCAAGATCCTGGAGCGGACACTGAAGCTTTCTTT.

The chain is built from TRBV28 and TRBJ1-5; no clear D gene. Germline V gives CDR1 MDHEN, CDR2 SYDVKM. Trimming took off 3 bases at V and 4 bases at J, with 10 bases between the two ends. This CDR3 comprises 14 residues. CDR3 region: CASSFSTANQPQHF. The CDR3 bases are TGTGCCAGCAGTTTTTCCACAGCAAATCAGCCCCAGCATTTT.

The rearrangement uses TRBV4-1 and TRBJ1-4, with D possibly being TRBD1 (5 bases). The CDR3 consists of 15 residues. Looked up from germline, CDR1 is MGHRA and CDR2 is YSYEKL. With 3 bases removed from V and 7 bases from J, the gap between germline ends came to 15 bases. The CDR3 reads CASSQEPWGGEKLFF. In nucleotides, the CDR3 is TGCGCCAGCAGCCAGGAGCCGTGGGGGGGTGAAAAACTGTTTTTT.

The chain has TRBV10-1 and TRBJ2-1, with a weak D call TRBD2 (7 bases). The germline V gene has CDR1 WNHNN and CDR2 SYGVQD (reference sequence). CDR3 length: 15 residues. V was pared by 6 bases and J by 6 bases, with 18 bases between. The CDR3 DNA reads TGCGCCAGCAGCCCCCCCGGCGGGGGCCTCAATGAGCAGTTCTTC. Translating it yields CASSPPGGGLNEQFF.

This chain joins TRBV3-1 (or the pseudogene TRBV3-2) and TRBJ2-6; D ambiguous. Germline assignment: CDR1 LGHDT and CDR2 YNNKEL (reference sequence). Trimming removed 4 bases at V and 0 bases at J, with 10 bases between. The CDR3 sequence is 16 residues long. CDR3 sequence reads: CASSPVRSSGANVLTF. The CDR3 DNA reads TGTGCCAGCAGCCCGGTAAGGAGCTCTGGGGCCAACGTCCTGACTTTC.

V and J are TRBV7-9 and TRBJ2-3; TRBD1 agrees at 9 bases. Germline values: CDR1 SEHNR, CDR2 FQNEAQ (reference sequence). After removal of 4 bases from V and 5 bases from J, the junction contained 7 bases not matched to a gene. This CDR3 is built from 15 residues. The CDR3 loop reads CASSSIQGAEDTQYF. Here the CDR3 DNA reads TGTGCCAGCAGCTCCATACAGGGGGCGGAAGATACGCAGTATTTT.

The chain has TRBV7-2 and TRBJ2-4, with 7 bases fitting TRBD2. Looked up from germline, CDR1 is SGHTA and CDR2 is FQGNSA. The CDR3 has 18 amino acids. J lost 0 bases, V lost 1 base, and 9 bases had no gene match. Here the CDR3 reads CASSLVRLAALAKNIQYF. CDR3 bases: TGTGCCAGCAGCTTAGTGCGGCTAGCGGCCCTAGCCAAAAACATTCAGTACTTC.

The V gene is TRBV18, the J gene TRBJ2-1, with no clear D. Germline CDR1 reads KGHSH; CDR2 reads LQKENI. V gave up 2 bases and J gave up 0 bases, with 11 bases separating them. This CDR3 is built from 16 residues. The CDR3 region is CASSPGPASSYNEQFF. The CDR3 DNA sequence: TGTGCCAGCTCACCAGGTCCAGCGAGCTCCTACAATGAGCAGTTCTTC.

This sequence joins TRBV6-5 and TRBJ1-6, with unresolved D. This CDR3 contains 14 residues. Germline V gene data show CDR1 as MNHEY and CDR2 as SVGAGI. The germline V and J ends were trimmed by 7 bases and 6 bases, with 13 bases remaining between them. The CDR3 DNA sequence: TGTGCCAGCATGTCCCCCGAGGGTAATTCACCCCTCCACTTT. Translating gives CASMSPEGNSPLHF.

This chain connects TRBV27 to TRBJ2-7, with no clear D. V was trimmed by 5 bases and J by 4 bases, leaving 15 bases between them. CDR1 and CDR2 (germline): MNHEY, SMNVEV (reference sequence). CDR3 length equals 14 residues. Written as DNA, the CDR3 is TGTGCCAGCAGTGCTTCGGGTGGAAAATACGAGCAGTACTTC. Amino acids: CASSASGGKYEQYF.

This chain connects TRBV4-1 to TRBJ1-4; D remains ambiguous. Looked up from germline, CDR1 is MGHRA and CDR2 is YSYEKL. This CDR3 contains 13 residues. V dropped 7 bases and J dropped 4 bases, with 10 bases sitting between them. CDR3 DNA sequence: TGCGCCAGCAACACAGCCGATAATGAAAAACTGTTTTTT. This gives the protein CASNTADNEKLFF.

This rearrangement joins TRBV2 to TRBJ2-1; a weak D match, TRBD1 (5 bases). Trimming left V 1 base short and J 0 bases short, with 7 bases between. The CDR3 length is 15 residues. Germline V gives CDR1 SNHLY, CDR2 FYNNEI. The CDR3 protein is CASSEGRASYNEQFF. CDR3 coding DNA: TGTGCCAGCAGTGAAGGCAGGGCCTCCTACAATGAGCAGTTCTTC.

The chain links TRBV3-1 (or the pseudogene TRBV3-2) to TRBJ1-3; D gene uncertain. The CDR3 consists of 15 residues. Per germline, CDR1 LGHDT and CDR2 YNNKEL (reference sequence). Trimming removed 1 base from V and 6 bases from J, with 13 bases in between. The CDR3 reads CASSQVSSGVNTIYF. DNA for the CDR3: TGTGCCAGCAGCCAAGTCTCATCCGGGGTAAACACCATATATTTT.